Shown below are 13 T cell receptor beta chains from a single sample sequenced in a study of control samples from healthy donors and cancer patients. Clones were read by immunoSEQ multiplex PCR, and TCRdb kept only the in-frame ones, dropping some. This sample has 150,000 to 200,000 clones, with 88% found just once. The sequencing input was blood. Receptor source: a man between 18 and 29 years old in good health.

The chain joins TRBV7-9 to TRBJ2-2, with 8 bases identical to TRBD1. The germline V gene has CDR1 SEHNR and CDR2 FQNEAQ (reference sequence). This CDR3 region has 15 residues. Losses at the gene ends were 5 bases for V and 6 bases for J; bases not matched to a gene: 8. For the CDR3, the DNA is TGTGCCAGCAGCCTGAGACAGGGGAATGCCGGGGAGCTGTTTTTT. This gives the protein CASSLRQGNAGELFF.

The CDR3 loop reads CASSQGRGHMDEKLFF. CDR3 coding DNA: TGTGCCAGCAGCCAAGGGAGAGGACATATGGATGAAAAACTGTTTTTT. The gene calls are TRBV3-1 (or the pseudogene TRBV3-2) and TRBJ1-4; weak D call: TRBD1 (5 bases). The CDR3 spans 16 residues. CDR1 LGHDT and CDR2 YNNKEL come from the germline V gene (reference sequence). The V gene lost 1 base and the J gene lost 6 bases, with 15 bases spanning the gap.

The chain links TRBV9 to TRBJ2-3; 12 bases are a match to TRBD2. CDR1 SGDLS and CDR2 YYNGEE come from the germline V gene. This CDR3 is 17 amino acids long. Unmatched junction bases numbered 8, after V lost 3 bases and J lost 3 bases. This chain's CDR3 is CASSAPLAGGPTDTQYF. CDR3 DNA: TGTGCCAGCAGCGCCCCCCTAGCGGGGGGGCCGACAGATACGCAGTATTTT.

V usage is TRBV12-3 or TRBV12-4 and J usage is TRBJ2-1, with 10 nucleotides matching TRBD1. CDR3 length: 12 residues. The V and J ends lost 5 bases and 12 bases, in that order; junction bases with no gene match: 4. CDR3 loop: CASSRDRGAQFF. The DNA for the CDR3 is TGTGCCAGCAGTCGGGACAGGGGTGCGCAGTTCTTC.

The DNA of the CDR3 is TGTGCCAGCAGCTTCGGACAGGGGGCAGGTCAGCCCCAGCATTTT. Translated: CASSFGQGAGQPQHF. The rearrangement uses TRBV11-2 and TRBJ1-5; 11 bases are a match to TRBD1. The CDR3 extends over 15 amino acids. Losses at the gene ends were 3 bases for V and 6 bases for J; bases not matched to a gene: 4. The germline V gene has CDR1 SGHAT and CDR2 FQNNGV.

The gene calls are TRBV28 and TRBJ1-2, with D perhaps matching TRBD1 (5 bases). Per the germline V gene, CDR1 is MDHEN and CDR2 is SYDVKM. The CDR3 covers 13 residues. V was clipped by 4 bases and J by 2 bases, with 8 bases between them. The CDR3 sequence is CASSSTGNYGYTF. DNA of the CDR3: TGTGCCAGCAGTTCTACAGGAAACTATGGCTACACCTTC.

This rearrangement joins TRBV9 to TRBJ2-3; 8 nucleotides match TRBD2. The CDR3 length is 16 residues. CDR1 is SGDLS and CDR2 is YYNGEE in the germline V gene. The V segment lost 3 bases and the J segment 3 bases; nucleotides outside the gene matches: 9. CDR3 in DNA: TGTGCCAGCAGCGCCCGGGGGGGGCGTAGTACAGATACGCAGTATTTT. Residues: CASSARGGRSTDTQYF. The whole variable domain, remainder taken from reference TRBV9 and TRBJ2-3, is DSGVTQTPKHLITATGQRVTLRCSPRSGDLSVYWYQQSLDQGLQFLIQYYNGEERAKGNILERFSAQQFPDLHSELNLSSLELGDSALYFCASSARGGRSTDTQYFGPGTRLTVL.

The chain couples TRBV19 to TRBJ1-5, with D possibly being TRBD1 (5 bases). The CDR3 covers 14 residues. Deletions cut 5 bases from V and 4 bases from J, with 12 bases between. Germline values: CDR1 LNHDA, CDR2 SQIVND (reference sequence). CDR3 bases: TGTGCCAGTAGTTTGGGGGAGGGAAATCAGCCCCAGCATTTT. Translation gives CASSLGEGNQPQHF.

This chain uses TRBV6-4 with TRBJ2-2; TRBD2 might be the D (6 bases). The germline V and J ends were trimmed by 8 bases and 4 bases, with 11 bases remaining between them. Germline CDR1 MRHNA, CDR2 SNTAGT. The CDR3 has 13 residues. Here the CDR3 DNA reads TGTGCCAGCGGTGCGGGAACCACCGGGGAGCTGTTTTTT. Its protein product is CASGAGTTGELFF.

The CDR3 DNA sequence: TGTGCCAGCAGCTTATCGCGCGTAGATGAAAAACTGTTTTTT. This encodes CASSLSRVDEKLFF. The chain links TRBV11-2 to TRBJ1-4; unclear D gene. The germline V gene has CDR1 SGHAT and CDR2 FQNNGV. This CDR3 is 14 amino acids long. V shed 2 bases and J shed 6 bases, with 10 bases lying between them.

This sequence joins TRBV7-2 and TRBJ1-4; TRBD1 matches 8 bases. In germline, CDR1 is SGHTA, CDR2 FQGNSA. V lost 5 bases, J lost 7 bases, and 6 bases stayed unmatched. The CDR3 runs to 14 residues. The DNA for the CDR3 is TGTGCCAGCAGCGCGTCAGGGGGCGGTGAAAAACTGTTTTTT. Amino acids: CASSASGGGEKLFF.

This clone was detected once. This rearrangement joins TRBV7-9 to TRBJ1-4, with a weak D call TRBD1 (6 bases). Trimming stripped 5 bases from V and 8 bases from J, with 15 bases between. From germline, CDR1 is SEHNR and CDR2 FQNEAQ (reference sequence). The CDR3 is made up of 14 amino acids. The CDR3 DNA sequence: TGTGCCAGCAGCCCTCGGACAGCAGAGGAAAAACTGTTTTTT. Protein sequence: CASSPRTAEEKLFF. The full variable domain, its missing parts supplied by reference TRBV7-9 and TRBJ1-4, is DTGVSQNPRHKITKRGQNVTFRCDPISEHNRLYWYRQTLGQGPEFLTYFQNEAQLEKSRLLSDRFSAERPKGSFSTLEIQRTEQGDSAMYLCASSPRTAEEKLFFGSGTQLSVL.

About this clone: Other DNA sequences from this sample encode an identical CDR3 as well. The V gene is TRBV7-3, the J gene TRBJ2-3; maybe TRBD2 (5 bases). V lost 0 bases and J 4 bases, leaving 5 bases between the germline ends. From germline, CDR1 is SGHTA and CDR2 FQGTGA. The CDR3 sequence is 13 residues long. CDR3 protein: CASSLTGADTQYF. CDR3 sequence (DNA): TGTGCCAGCAGCTTAACCGGGGCAGATACGCAGTATTTT.